This T cell receptor (beta chain) is drawn from a study of metastatic and nonmetastatic thyroid tumors (TCRdb year 2020). Regarding the complete study: Repertoires from peripheral blood and from tumor or nodule tissue samples of malignant and benign thyroid patients were compared.

This clone was recorded a few times. Its antigen remains unidentified. At one end, the junction sequence differs from germline, possibly due to a read error. The germline V gene specifies MDHEN as CDR1 and SYDVKM as CDR2. Measured from the cysteine to the phenylalanine, the CDR3 is 15 residues long. Only CDR3 DNA is held: 45 bases, read in frame from base 1. The library was prepared using PCR. The reads were generated on an Illumina HiSeq 4000. High-throughput sequencing was used to profile the TCR beta-chain CDR3 region of every patient. As for the original processing: A classifier to discriminate distant-metastatic papillary thyroid cancer patients was built from CDR3 differences across clinicopathological groups. To measure repertoire diversity the researchers used the Shannon index, while the Morisita-Horn index served to gauge how similar the tumor and blood repertoires were. Using fastp at Q25 and MiXCR, TCRdb reprocessed the public reads and kept productive beta chains. TCRdb's processing, not the study's, gives the V and J calls here. For this sample the table gives roughly 14,000 clones, of which around 23% were detected only once. The ten largest clones add up to approximately 8% of the sample.

The full study reports these points: TCR beta diversity was reported as significantly higher in malignant tumors than in benign nodules, in both blood and tumor samples.

No treatment had been received by any patient before thyroid surgery. Using T-cell receptor beta sequencing, the researchers looked back retrospectively at clinical samples from patients, gathered between about 2011 and 2019. The sequence was obtained from a female donor with papillary thyroid cancer or a benign thyroid nodule (not recorded which). Some clones in this sample may be carry-over from other donors' samples. Recombination joined TRBV28 with TRBJ2-7, and 7 junctional nucleotides match TRBD2. The material sequenced was tumor tissue. The DNA is TGTTCCAGCAGTGTAATAGCGGGCAGTCCCTACGAGCAGTACTTC. Its protein is CSSSVIAGSPYEQYF.